This TCR beta chain was recorded in a study of blood T cell repertoires in COVID-19. As for the study in general: Whether acute or convalescent, the COVID-19 samples came from the United States, Italy and Spain. PBMCs, B-cell-depleted T cells, or T cells were the source of the cDNA or gDNA that made up the material.

V was shortened by 4 bases and J by 3 bases, with 13 bases between the two germline ends. Germline V gene data show CDR1 as MNHEY and CDR2 as SMNVEV (reference sequence). The CDR3 contains 15 residues. In the source study's methods: Estimates of nucleated cell counts were drawn from the amplification of reference gene primers. Sequencing used immunoSEQ multiplex PCR; TCRdb keeps in-frame clones, though not all of them. The V and J calls and the clone size are those of that table, but D and trimming were determined from the DNA. The sample yields a few hundred thousand clones, around 87% seen once. The TCR was taken from a woman aged 45-60 years who had recovered from COVID-19. This chain links TRBV27 with TRBJ1-5; no reliable D call. Sequences were obtained from peripheral blood. In DNA form, the CDR3 reads TGTGCCAGCAGTTCCCTAGAGAGAGCCAATCAGCCCCAGCATTTT. Translating gives CASSSLERANQPQHF.